Presented here are 6 T cell receptor beta chains from one specimen sequenced in a study of T cells in Graves' hyperthyroidism and ophthalmopathy (dated by TCRdb to 2018 to 2020). Library generation was performed with multiplex PCR. Sequenced on an Illumina HiSeq 2000. The TCR beta CDR3 regions were amplified from RNA transcripts. For the first round of RT-PCR on the TCR CDR3, the HTBI primer set was used together with the Qiagen OneStep RT-PCR kit. TCRdb redid the processing of the public reads, applying fastp at Q25 and MiXCR, and retained in-frame beta chains. CDR3 protein sequences are deduplicated, and each keeps its most common genes and DNA. The sample includes nearly 250,000 distinct CDR3 sequences, with approximately 24% observed a single time. The ten largest make up around 40% of the sample. The specimen sequenced was blood. The source of these receptors is a woman aged 40 to 55 with Graves' ophthalmopathy.

Ten or more counts support this clonotype. With a much larger clone just one base away, this may be a read error. The V gene is TRBV2, the J gene TRBJ2-5, with D perhaps matching TRBD1 (5 bases). This CDR3 spans 13 amino acids. Per the germline V gene, CDR1 is SNHLY and CDR2 is FYNNEI. V dropped 7 bases and J dropped 5 bases, with 14 bases sitting between them. The CDR3 DNA reads TGTGCCAGCAATGTCAGGGCAGCGGAGACCCAGTACTTC. Its translation: CASNVRAAETQYF.

This clonotype has ten or more counts. This rearrangement joins TRBV20-1 to TRBJ1-2, with 7 bases that match TRBD1. Germline loops: CDR1 DFQATT, CDR2 SNEGSKA (reference sequence). The trim removed 0 bases at V and 3 bases at J, leaving 7 bases unmatched. CDR3 length: 15 residues. Written as DNA, the CDR3 is TGCAGTGCTAGAGATCAAGCCAGGGGGGACTATGGCTACACCTTC. This gives the protein CSARDQARGDYGYTF.

This sequence joins TRBV12-3 or TRBV12-4 and TRBJ2-7; 7 bases align to TRBD2. Trimming took 4 bases from V and 5 from J; bases not matched to a gene: 5. The CDR3 loop spans 13 amino acids. The DNA for the CDR3 is TGTGCCAGCAGTTGGGCGACTAGCAACGAGCAGTACTTC. As protein: CASSWATSNEQYF.

This clonotype was detected ten times or more. The rearrangement links TRBV28 to TRBJ1-6, with no clear D. The CDR3 extends over 18 amino acids. V was clipped by 3 bases and J by 9 bases, with 24 bases between them. Per germline, CDR1 MDHEN and CDR2 SYDVKM. The CDR3 DNA follows: TGTGCCAGCAGTTTGCCAACTGTTTCAGCAAACCCAGGTTCACCCCTCCACTTT. This codes for CASSLPTVSANPGSPLHF.

This clonotype has ten or more counts. Here the CDR3 reads CASSFLRASIIYNSPLHF. The CDR3 region has the DNA TGTGCCAGCAGTTTTCTGCGGGCCTCCATCATCTATAATTCACCCCTCCACTTT. V and J are TRBV12-3 or TRBV12-4 and TRBJ1-6; D not resolved. Trimming pared 3 bases from V and 3 bases from J, leaving 18 bases between. The CDR3 length is 18 residues.

This clonotype was detected ten times or more. V gene TRBV2 combines with J gene TRBJ1-2; no clear D gene. From germline, CDR1 is SNHLY and CDR2 FYNNEI. Trimming took off 5 bases at V and 0 bases at J, with 10 bases between the two ends. This CDR3 region has 14 residues. CDR3 coding DNA: TGTGCCAGCAGTACCGGGATAACTAACTATGGCTACACCTTC. It specifies CASSTGITNYGYTF.